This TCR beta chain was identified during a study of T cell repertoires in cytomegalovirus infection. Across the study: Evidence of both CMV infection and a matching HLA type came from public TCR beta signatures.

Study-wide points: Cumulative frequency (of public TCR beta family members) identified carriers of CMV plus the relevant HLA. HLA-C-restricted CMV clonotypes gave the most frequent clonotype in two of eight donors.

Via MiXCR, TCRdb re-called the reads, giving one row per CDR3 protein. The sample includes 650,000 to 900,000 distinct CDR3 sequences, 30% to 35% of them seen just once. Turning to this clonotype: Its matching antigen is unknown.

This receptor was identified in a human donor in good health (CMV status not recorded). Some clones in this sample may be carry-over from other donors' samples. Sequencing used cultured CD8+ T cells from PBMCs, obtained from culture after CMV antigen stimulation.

CDR3: CASSYRQGKNIQYF. CDR3 nucleotides: TGTGCCAGCAGTTACCGGCAGGGCAAAAACATTCAGTACTTC. The chain uses TRBV6-2 or TRBV6-3 and TRBJ2-4, with a possible D match to TRBD1 (5 bases). This CDR3 region has 14 residues. Germline loops: CDR1 MNHEY, CDR2 SVGEGT. Trimming left V 2 bases short and J 3 bases short, with 8 bases between.